The rows below give T cell receptor beta chains drawn from one sample of a study of OX40 agonist ivuxolimab in advanced cancers. TCRdb's table, derived via immunoSEQ multiplex PCR, lists solely in-frame clones and lacks some. The sample lists roughly 74,000 clones, approximately 88% occurring once. The source material was CD4+ or CD8+ T cells sorted from blood, sampled in a trial of the OX40 agonist ivuxolimab. The receptors come from an adult with an advanced solid tumor such as melanoma, head and neck, liver or kidney cancer. Each CDR3 is given with its conserved first and last residue. D genes are given only for firm matches. A row's size may be missing; if present it is once, few, many or a size class.

CDR3 DNA | CDR3 protein | D gene | V gene | clone size | J gene
TGTGCCAGCAGTCCACGACAGGGGCTAGACTTC | CASSPRQGLDF | TRBD1 | TRBV28 | . | TRBJ2-7
TGTGCCAGCAGAGCAGGGATGGGAGAGCAGTACTTC | CASRAGMGEQYF | . | TRBV7-2 | few | TRBJ2-7
TGTGCCAGCAGTCCCCGACGGGGGTGGGGAGATACGCAGTATTTT | CASSPRRGWGDTQYF | . | TRBV25-1 | . | TRBJ2-3
TGTGCCAGCACCCCAGGAGGGAGCAATCAGCCCCAGCATTTT | CASTPGGSNQPQHF | . | TRBV28 | . | TRBJ1-5
TGTGCCAGCAGTGAGCAGACAGGGGCGAACACTGAAGCTTTCTTT | CASSEQTGANTEAFF | TRBD1 | TRBV6-1 | . | TRBJ1-1
TGTGCCAGCAGCTTAGTAGCCCTGAGTCGCCGGGAGACCCAGTACTTC | CASSLVALSRRETQYF | . | TRBV7-2 | . | TRBJ2-5
TGTGCCAGCAGCCCGGACATCACCGGGGAGCTGTTTTTT | CASSPDITGELFF | . | TRBV7-9 | . | TRBJ2-2
TGTGCCAGCAGCTCCGGGACAGGGGGCAAGGCTGAAGCTTTCTTT | CASSSGTGGKAEAFF | TRBD1 | TRBV5-5 | . | TRBJ1-1
TGTGCCAGCAGCTGGGGACAGGGAGGCTTTGGCTACACCTTC | CASSWGQGGFGYTF | TRBD1 | TRBV5-6 | . | TRBJ1-2
TGTGCCAGTAGTAGACAGGGGAACACTGAAGCTTTCTTT | CASSRQGNTEAFF | TRBD1 | TRBV19 | medium-sized | TRBJ1-1
TGTGCCAGCAGCCGGGGCCCTAACTATGGCTACACCTTC | CASSRGPNYGYTF | . | TRBV7-3 | . | TRBJ1-2
TGTGCCAGCAGTGGGGGGCGCGAGCAGTACTTC | CASSGGREQYF | . | TRBV7-2 | few | TRBJ2-7
TGTGCCAGCAGTTACAGCGGGGTTAGCTCCTACGAGCAGTACTTC | CASSYSGVSSYEQYF | TRBD2 | TRBV6-5 | . | TRBJ2-7
TGTGCCAGCAGCTCCTCCAGCGAGCAGTACTTC | CASSSSSEQYF | . | TRBV7-2 | few | TRBJ2-7
TGTGCCAGCAGCCTCGTAGACAATCAGCCCCAGCATTTT | CASSLVDNQPQHF | . | TRBV7-8 | few | TRBJ1-5
TGTGCCAGTAGTAAGCACAGGGGGCTGGGTCAGCCCCAGCATTTT | CASSKHRGLGQPQHF | TRBD1 | TRBV19 | . | TRBJ1-5
TGTGCCAGCAGTTTAATCGCCGGGAGCACTGGCTACACCTTC | CASSLIAGSTGYTF | . | TRBV28 | . | TRBJ1-2
TGTGCCAGCAGTGAAGCGGTCGGGGGTGCGTGGAATGAGCAGTTCTTC | CASSEAVGGAWNEQFF | . | TRBV6-1 | . | TRBJ2-1
TGTGCCAGCAGGGGGTACAGGGGCGACGAGCAGTACTTC | CASRGYRGDEQYF | TRBD1 | TRBV28 | . | TRBJ2-7
TGTGCCAGCAGCTTATGGGGACGGGGCTCCCCGGATACGCAGTATTTT | CASSLWGRGSPDTQYF | . | TRBV7-3 | . | TRBJ2-3
TGTGCCAGCAGGACATCCGGGACTAGCAGTTACAATGAGCAGTTCTTC | CASRTSGTSSYNEQFF | TRBD2 | TRBV7-2 | . | TRBJ2-1
TGTGCCAGCTCACGGGACAGGGGTGGCTACACCTTC | CASSRDRGGYTF | TRBD1 | TRBV18 | . | TRBJ1-2
TGTGCCAGCAGCTTAACGCTGACAGAAAGTCAGTTCTTC | CASSLTLTESQFF | . | TRBV7-6 | . | TRBJ2-1
TGTGCCAGCAGCCAAATAAGACAGGGTGGTGGTGTCAAACTGTTTTTT | CASSQIRQGGGVKLFF | TRBD1 | TRBV4-2 | . | TRBJ1-4
TGCGCCAGCAGCCCCTGGGCGGGGAGCTCCTACAATGAGCAGTTCTTC | CASSPWAGSSYNEQFF | . | TRBV5-1 | . | TRBJ2-1
TGCGCCAGCAGCCACGTGGGAGATACGCAGTATTTT | CASSHVGDTQYF | . | TRBV4-3 | . | TRBJ2-3
TGCGCCAGCAGGGACAGGGGGCCGGCCACCGGGGAGCTGTTTTTT | CASRDRGPATGELFF | TRBD1 | TRBV5-1 | . | TRBJ2-2
TGTGCCACCAGCAGGACAGTCATGAACACTGAAGCTTTCTTT | CATSRTVMNTEAFF | . | TRBV15 | . | TRBJ1-1
TGTGCCAGCAGTTCGGGGGGGCGGAGGACCGGGGAGCTGTTTTTT | CASSSGGRRTGELFF | TRBD2 | TRBV28 | . | TRBJ2-2
TGTGCCAGCAGCAAAGTTGCTAGGACTAGCGGGGTCCCCTACGAGCAGTACTTC | CASSKVARTSGVPYEQYF | . | TRBV21-1 | . | TRBJ2-7
TGCAGCGTTCTTACCCCTACGCAGTATTTT | CSVLTPTQYF | . | TRBV29-1 | . | TRBJ2-3
TGTGCCAGCAACTACGGAAGTGACAGGAATTCACCCCTCCACTTT | CASNYGSDRNSPLHF | . | TRBV6-5 | few | TRBJ1-6
TGTGCCTGGAGTGTACCCAGGGTCGGGAACACCGGGGAGCTGTTTTTT | CAWSVPRVGNTGELFF | . | TRBV30 | . | TRBJ2-2
TGTGCCAGCAGCTTAAGACGCTACGAGCAGTACTTC | CASSLRRYEQYF | . | TRBV7-2 | . | TRBJ2-7
TGTGCCAGCAGGAGGGGGACAACCGGGGTGGCCCAGCATTTT | CASRRGTTGVAQHF | . | TRBV2 | few | TRBJ1-5
TGTGCCAGCAGGCCGAATAGCGGGAGGGCCTACGAGCAGTACTTC | CASRPNSGRAYEQYF | TRBD2 | TRBV7-8 | . | TRBJ2-7
TGCGCCAGCAGCCAAGGGGGCCCTGGGGCCAACGTCCTGACTTTC | CASSQGGPGANVLTF | . | TRBV4-3 | few | TRBJ2-6
TGTGCCAGCAGCCCCACCGGCAGGGAGGCCTACGAGCAGTACTTC | CASSPTGREAYEQYF | . | TRBV4-2 | . | TRBJ2-7
TGTGCCAGCTCTGACGGCATGAACACTGAAGCTTTCTTT | CASSDGMNTEAFF | . | TRBV18 | . | TRBJ1-1
TGTGCCATCAGCTTTAAGGACAGGGGGCAAGGCTACACCTTC | CAISFKDRGQGYTF | TRBD1 | TRBV10-3 | . | TRBJ1-2
TGTGCCAGCAGCCCGAGACAGGCTAGAAACTATGACTACACCTTC | CASSPRQARNYDYTF | . | TRBV7-9 | . | TRBJ1-2
TGCGCCAGCAGCTTGGTGCTCAGGAACACCGGGGAGCTGTTTTTT | CASSLVLRNTGELFF | . | TRBV5-1 | . | TRBJ2-2
TGTGCCAGCAGCCCAGGCGTGGATTCTAGCGGCCAGGAGACCCAGTACTTC | CASSPGVDSSGQETQYF | TRBD2 | TRBV11-3 | . | TRBJ2-5
TGTGCCAGCAGCCGACTAGCGGGGGGGCCAGAGACCCAGTACTTC | CASSRLAGGPETQYF | TRBD2 | TRBV11-1 | . | TRBJ2-5
TGTGCCACCAGCAGAGATCGGGACTTAGAGACCCAGTACTTC | CATSRDRDLETQYF | . | TRBV15 | . | TRBJ2-5
TGCGCCAGCAGCTTGGGGGGGCCCACCTACGAGCAGTACTTC | CASSLGGPTYEQYF | . | TRBV5-1 | once | TRBJ2-7
TGTGCCAGCAGCTCGCACGGGGACAGGGTGGACGGTGGCTACACCTTC | CASSSHGDRVDGGYTF | TRBD1 | TRBV5-6 | once | TRBJ1-2